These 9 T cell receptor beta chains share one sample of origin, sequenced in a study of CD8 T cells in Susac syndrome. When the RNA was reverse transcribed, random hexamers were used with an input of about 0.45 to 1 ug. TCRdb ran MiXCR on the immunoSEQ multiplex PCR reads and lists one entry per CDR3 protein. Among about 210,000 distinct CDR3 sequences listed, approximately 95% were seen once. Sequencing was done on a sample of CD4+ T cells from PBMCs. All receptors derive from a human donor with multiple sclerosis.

The CDR3 loop reads CSVGRRVSEQYF. CDR3 nucleotides: TGCAGCGTTGGTCGCAGGGTCTCCGAGCAGTACTTC. The chain is built from TRBV29-1 and TRBJ2-7; D possibly corresponds to TRBD1 (5 bases). The length of the CDR3 is 12 residues. In germline, CDR1 is SQVTM, CDR2 ANQGSEA. Trimming pared 4 bases from V and 6 bases from J, leaving 13 bases between.

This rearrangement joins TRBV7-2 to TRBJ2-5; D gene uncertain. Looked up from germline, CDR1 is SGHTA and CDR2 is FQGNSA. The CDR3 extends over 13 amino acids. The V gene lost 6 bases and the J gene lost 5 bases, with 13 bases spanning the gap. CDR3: CASREAASETQYF. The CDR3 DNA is TGTGCCAGCAGAGAGGCCGCTTCGGAGACCCAGTACTTC.

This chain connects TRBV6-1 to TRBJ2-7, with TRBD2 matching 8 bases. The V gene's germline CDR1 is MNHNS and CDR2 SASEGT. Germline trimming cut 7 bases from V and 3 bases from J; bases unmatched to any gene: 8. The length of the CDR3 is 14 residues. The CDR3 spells CASTKGTRNYEQYF. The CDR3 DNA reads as TGTGCCAGCACCAAAGGGACTAGAAACTACGAGCAGTACTTC.

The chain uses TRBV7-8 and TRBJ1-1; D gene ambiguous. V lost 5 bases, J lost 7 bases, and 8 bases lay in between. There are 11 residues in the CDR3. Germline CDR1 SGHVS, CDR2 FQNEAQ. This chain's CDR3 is CASSLRYEAFF. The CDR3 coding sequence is TGTGCCAGCAGCCTGCGATATGAAGCTTTCTTT.

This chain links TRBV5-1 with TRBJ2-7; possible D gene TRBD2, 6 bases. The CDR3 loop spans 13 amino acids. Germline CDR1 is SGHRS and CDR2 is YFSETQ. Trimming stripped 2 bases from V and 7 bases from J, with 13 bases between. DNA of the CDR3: TGCGCCAGCAGCTTTGCAGGAGGAGGGGAGCAGTACTTC. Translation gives CASSFAGGGEQYF.

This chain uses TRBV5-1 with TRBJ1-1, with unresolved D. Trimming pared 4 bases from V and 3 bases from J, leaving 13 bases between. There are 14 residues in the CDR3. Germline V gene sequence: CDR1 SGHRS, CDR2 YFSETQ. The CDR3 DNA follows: TGCGCCAGCAGCCGAGAGGGTCGGGACACTGAAGCTTTCTTT. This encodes CASSREGRDTEAFF.

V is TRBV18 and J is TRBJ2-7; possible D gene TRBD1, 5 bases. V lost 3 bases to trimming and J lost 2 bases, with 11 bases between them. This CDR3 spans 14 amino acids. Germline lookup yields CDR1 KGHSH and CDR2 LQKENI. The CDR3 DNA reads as TGTGCCAGCTCACCCGGACAAGCCCCCTACGAGCAGTACTTC. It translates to CASSPGQAPYEQYF.

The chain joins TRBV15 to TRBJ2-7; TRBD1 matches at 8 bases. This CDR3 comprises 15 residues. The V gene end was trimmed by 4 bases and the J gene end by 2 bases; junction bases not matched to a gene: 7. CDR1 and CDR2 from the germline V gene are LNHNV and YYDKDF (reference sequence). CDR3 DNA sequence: TGTGCCACCAGCAACAACAGGGGGGTTACCTACGAGCAGTACTTC. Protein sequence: CATSNNRGVTYEQYF.

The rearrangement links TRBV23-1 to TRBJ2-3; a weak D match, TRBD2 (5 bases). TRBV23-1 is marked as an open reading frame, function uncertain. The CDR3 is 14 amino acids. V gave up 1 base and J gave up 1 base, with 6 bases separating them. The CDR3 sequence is CASSQYGGTDTQYF. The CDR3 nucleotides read TGCGCCAGCAGTCAATACGGGGGCACAGATACGCAGTATTTT.